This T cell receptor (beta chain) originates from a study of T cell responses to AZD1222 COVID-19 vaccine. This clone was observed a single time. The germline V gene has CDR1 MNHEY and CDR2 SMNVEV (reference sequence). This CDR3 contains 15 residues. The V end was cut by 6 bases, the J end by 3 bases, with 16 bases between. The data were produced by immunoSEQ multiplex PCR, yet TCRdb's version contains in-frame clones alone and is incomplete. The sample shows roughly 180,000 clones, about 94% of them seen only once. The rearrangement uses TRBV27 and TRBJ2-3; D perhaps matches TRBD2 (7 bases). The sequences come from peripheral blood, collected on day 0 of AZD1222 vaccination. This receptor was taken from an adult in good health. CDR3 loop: CASRQGGVWTDTQYF. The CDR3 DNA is TGTGCCAGCAGGCAAGGGGGGGTATGGACAGATACGCAGTATTTT.